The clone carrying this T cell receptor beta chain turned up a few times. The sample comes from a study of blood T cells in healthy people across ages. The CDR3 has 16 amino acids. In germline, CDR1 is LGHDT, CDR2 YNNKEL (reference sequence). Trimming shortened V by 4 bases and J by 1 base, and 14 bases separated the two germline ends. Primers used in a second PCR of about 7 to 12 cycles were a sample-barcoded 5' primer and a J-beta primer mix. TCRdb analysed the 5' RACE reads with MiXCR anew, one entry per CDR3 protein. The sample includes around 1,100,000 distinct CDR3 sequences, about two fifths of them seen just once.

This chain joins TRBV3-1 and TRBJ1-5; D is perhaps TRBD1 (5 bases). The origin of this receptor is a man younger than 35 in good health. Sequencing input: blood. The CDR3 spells CASSPGGGLSNQPQHF. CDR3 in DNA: TGTGCCAGCAGCCCCGGTGGGGGACTAAGCAATCAGCCCCAGCATTTT.